This record concerns one T cell receptor (beta chain) sequence. As yet, its antigen is unknown. These data originate in a study of response to subunit inactivated influenza vaccine. Broader study findings: T cells newly recruited by each seasonal influenza vaccination are few, the authors suggested.

TCRdb reprocessed the RT-PCR reads via MiXCR and lists one record per CDR3 protein. Here the sample spans around 530,000 distinct CDR3 sequences, 10% to 15% being singletons. The CDR3 runs to 12 residues. Germline-derived CDR1 and CDR2 are DFQATT and SNEGSKA (reference sequence). V was shortened by 6 bases and J by 5 bases, with 13 bases between the two germline ends. Here the sequenced sample was PBMCs from blood, taken on the day of vaccination. This receptor was taken from a man between 50 and 59 years old who received an inactivated influenza vaccine. The chain employs TRBV20-1 and TRBJ2-5; D uncertain. CDR3 sequence: CSANRLSETQYF. DNA for the CDR3: TGCAGTGCCAATAGGCTTTCGGAGACCCAGTACTTC.